This TCR beta chain is from a study of OX40 agonist ivuxolimab in advanced cancers. This clone appeared a few times. Patients had blood sampled at baseline and again on cycle 4 day 1 and cycle 7 day 1. This CDR3 is 15 amino acids long. Trimming stripped 0 bases from V and 10 bases from J, with 16 bases between. Germline V gene sequence: CDR1 SGHDN, CDR2 FVKESK. Here immunoSEQ multiplex PCR was the method, and the copy in TCRdb shows in-frame clones only, minus some. The table has 25,000 to 35,000 clones, around nine tenths seen once; the top ten hold around a third. The receptor's source is an adult with an advanced solid tumor such as melanoma, head and neck, liver or kidney cancer. The chain uses TRBV14 and TRBJ2-1, with D hard to call. The specimen comprised CD4+ or CD8+ T cells sorted from blood, sampled in a trial of the OX40 agonist ivuxolimab. The CDR3 DNA sequence: TGTGCCAGCAGCCAAGACTTTTCGGACGGTCTCGAGCAGTTCTTC. This encodes CASSQDFSDGLEQFF.